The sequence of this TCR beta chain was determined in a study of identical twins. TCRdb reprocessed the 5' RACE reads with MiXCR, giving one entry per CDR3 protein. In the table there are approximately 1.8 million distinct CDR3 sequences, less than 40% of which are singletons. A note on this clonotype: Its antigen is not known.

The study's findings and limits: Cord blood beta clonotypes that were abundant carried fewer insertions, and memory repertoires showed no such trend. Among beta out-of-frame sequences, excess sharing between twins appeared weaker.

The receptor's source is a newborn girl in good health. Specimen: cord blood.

The CDR3 DNA is TGCAGTGCTAGTCCTCCAGACAGCTCCTATAATTCACCCCTCCACTTT. Encoded protein: CSASPPDSSYNSPLHF. The chain uses TRBV20-1 and TRBJ1-6; a weak D match, TRBD1 (5 bases). The CDR3 contains 16 residues. CDR1 and CDR2 (germline): DFQATT, SNEGSKA (reference sequence). Trimming left V 3 bases short and J 0 bases short, with 12 bases between.